This TCR beta chain was identified during a study of control samples from healthy donors and cancer patients. Clones were read by immunoSEQ multiplex PCR, and TCRdb kept only the in-frame ones, dropping some. The data show about 97,000 clones, roughly 94% seen once. This CDR3 comprises 17 residues. Trimming cost V 5 bases and J 4 bases; bases outside gene matches: 17. Looked up from germline, CDR1 is GTSNPN and CDR2 is SVGIG (reference sequence). This sequence was found in a woman aged 18-29 years in good health. Specimen: blood. This rearrangement joins TRBV30 to TRBJ2-7, with 10 bases fitting TRBD2. For the CDR3, the DNA is TGTGCCTGGGGGCGCCTAGGACTAGCGGAGACCGTATACGAGCAGTACTTC. Translating gives CAWGRLGLAETVYEQYF.